This passage covers 21 T cell receptor beta chains from one sample sequenced in a study of early T cells in non-severe SARS-CoV-2 infection. Each CDR3 protein is one row after TCRdb ran MiXCR on the 5' RACE reads. Of 45,000 to 50,000 distinct CDR3 sequences in the sample, around 5.6% were seen once. Sequencing was performed on whole blood. Every receptor here comes from an adult who was a healthcare worker with PCR-confirmed SARS-CoV-2 infection or an uninfected control (not recorded which).

This clonotype came up a few times. This chain connects TRBV6-2 or TRBV6-3 to TRBJ2-3; D is unresolved. Germline CDR1 and CDR2: MNHEY and SVGEGT. Deletions cut 9 bases from V and 2 bases from J, with 9 bases between. CDR3 length: 12 residues. CDR3 coding DNA: TGTGCCAGTAGGCCCGACACAGATACGCAGTATTTT. Translation gives CASRPDTDTQYF.

This clonotype was picked up many times. The J gene is TRBJ1-2, the V gene TRBV6-2 or TRBV6-3; 7 positions match TRBD1. The J segment lost 0 bases and the V segment lost 4 bases, leaving 8 bases of the junction unmatched. Germline-derived CDR1 and CDR2 are MNHEY and SVGEGT. The CDR3 has 16 amino acids. The CDR3 loop reads CASSSTRQGANYGYTF. The CDR3 DNA reads TGTGCCAGCAGTTCTACCAGACAGGGAGCTAACTATGGCTACACCTTC.

By proportion, this clonotype is medium-sized (0.01 to 0.1%). The chain is built from TRBV7-9 and TRBJ2-2; the D call may be TRBD1 or TRBD2 (5 bases each). Germline V gene sequence: CDR1 SEHNR, CDR2 FQNEAQ (reference sequence). The V end was cut by 10 bases, the J end by 0 bases, with 15 bases between. The CDR3 is 15 amino acids. CDR3 bases: TGTGCCACACCGGGACGAAAAACGAACACCGGGGAGCTGTTTTTT. Its protein is CATPGRKTNTGELFF.

The chain combines TRBV6-6 with TRBJ1-4; TRBD1 agrees at 9 bases. The V and J ends lost 4 bases and 4 bases, in that order; junction bases with no gene match: 10. CDR1 is MNHNY and CDR2 is SVGAGI in the germline V gene (reference sequence). The CDR3 contains 17 residues. The CDR3 sequence is CASSSQDRGAFNEKLFF. The CDR3, as DNA: TGTGCCAGCAGTTCCCAGGACAGGGGAGCCTTTAATGAAAAACTGTTTTTT.

A few counts support this clonotype. The chain recombines TRBV30 with TRBJ1-2; 10 bases map to TRBD1. The CDR3 runs to 15 residues. Unmatched junction bases numbered 6, after V lost 1 base and J lost 4 bases. Looked up from germline, CDR1 is GTSNPN and CDR2 is SVGIG (reference sequence). CDR3 in DNA: TGTGCCTGGAGTGGACAGGGGGCCGGGCTCTATGGCTACACCTTC. Amino acids: CAWSGQGAGLYGYTF.

In regard to this clonotype: A much bigger clone sits one base away, suggesting this may be a read error. The chain is built from TRBV30 and TRBJ2-7, with no clear D. This CDR3 spans 13 amino acids. Germline V gene lookup returns CDR1 GTSNPN and CDR2 SVGIG (reference sequence). Trimming removed 0 bases at V and 4 bases at J, with 10 bases between. In nucleotides, the CDR3 is TGTGCCTGGAGTGTCAATCGGTGGTACGAGCAGTACTTC. This encodes CAWSVNRWYEQYF.

This clonotype was recorded many times. The chain joins TRBV4-1 to TRBJ2-1; maybe TRBD1 (5 bases). Germline CDR1 and CDR2: MGHRA and YSYEKL. CDR3 length equals 17 residues. The ends were cut back, 0 bases at V and 3 bases at J, with 15 bases in the middle. The CDR3 DNA follows: TGCGCCAGCAGCCAAGATTTCCGGACACCCAACTACAATGAGCAGTTCTTC. Translated: CASSQDFRTPNYNEQFF.

This clonotype was counted many times. V usage is TRBV7-2 and J usage is TRBJ2-7, with a possible D match to TRBD2 (5 bases). The V end was cut by 7 bases, the J end by 0 bases, with 16 bases between. The CDR3 is 15 amino acids. Germline CDR1 SGHTA, CDR2 FQGNSA. CDR3 sequence reads: CASTYTTGSSYEQYF. The CDR3 bases are TGTGCCAGCACCTATACAACGGGGAGCTCCTACGAGCAGTACTTC.

This clonotype was picked up many times. The chain uses TRBV20-1 and TRBJ1-1, with unresolved D. This CDR3 has 14 amino acids. V was cut by 5 bases and J by 0 bases, with 13 bases left in between. Germline values: CDR1 DFQATT, CDR2 SNEGSKA (reference sequence). CDR3 protein: CSASLSLMNTEAFF. In DNA form, the CDR3 reads TGCAGTGCTTCCCTCAGTCTGATGAACACTGAAGCTTTCTTT.

This clonotype was seen repeatedly, ten times or more. The V and J genes are TRBV12-3 or TRBV12-4 and TRBJ1-6, with TRBD1 matching 9 bases. There are 15 residues in the CDR3. The V and J ends lost 3 bases and 7 bases, in that order; junction bases with no gene match: 4. The CDR3 spells CASSLTGGENSPLHF. As DNA, the CDR3 is TGTGCCAGCAGTTTGACAGGGGGGGAAAATTCACCCCTCCACTTT.

This clonotype was seen ten or more times. The chain recombines TRBV30 with TRBJ1-1; 7 bases match TRBD1. CDR3 length: 11 amino acids. CDR1 and CDR2 from the germline V gene are GTSNPN and SVGIG (reference sequence). The V segment lost 8 bases and the J segment 3 bases; nucleotides outside the gene matches: 3. The CDR3 region is CASGQDTEAFF. DNA for the CDR3: TGTGCCAGCGGACAGGACACTGAAGCTTTCTTT.

This clonotype was observed many times. The V and J genes are TRBV7-9 and TRBJ2-1; D is unresolved. The CDR3 sequence is 14 residues long. CDR1 and CDR2 (germline): SEHNR, FQNEAQ (reference sequence). V was clipped by 2 bases and J by 6 bases, with 11 bases between them. The CDR3 loop is CASSLFQSSNEQFF. CDR3 DNA sequence: TGTGCCAGCAGCTTATTCCAGAGTAGCAATGAGCAGTTCTTC.

This clonotype was seen repeatedly, ten times or more. The rearrangement links TRBV7-9 to TRBJ1-6, with D possibly matching TRBD1 (5 bases). The germline V gene has CDR1 SEHNR and CDR2 FQNEAQ (reference sequence). V was pared by 5 bases and J by 8 bases, with 19 bases between. The length of the CDR3 is 16 residues. The CDR3: CASSLTWGREDSPLHF. The CDR3 region has the DNA TGTGCCAGCAGCCTAACCTGGGGCAGGGAGGATTCACCCCTCCACTTT.

This chain connects TRBV12-3 or TRBV12-4 to TRBJ2-1; TRBD2 might be the D (5 bases). CDR3 size: 13 residues. The V and J ends lost 6 bases and 6 bases respectively, with 12 bases between them. The CDR3 coding sequence is TGTGCCAGCAGCCGGACGAGGGTCAATGAGCAGTTCTTC. It yields the protein CASSRTRVNEQFF.

This clonotype was counted ten times or more. The chain couples TRBV7-2 to TRBJ2-2; D perhaps matches TRBD1 (6 bases). Trimming shortened V by 1 base and J by 1 base, and 10 bases separated the two germline ends. The germline CDR1 and CDR2 sequences are SGHTA and FQGNSA. The CDR3 extends over 16 amino acids. The CDR3 sequence is CASSLVGGWNTGELFF. The CDR3 DNA sequence: TGTGCCAGCAGCTTAGTTGGGGGCTGGAACACCGGGGAGCTGTTTTTT. The full variable domain, completed using reference TRBV7-2 and TRBJ2-2, is GAGVSQSPSNKVTEKGKDVELRCDPISGHTALYWYRQSLGQGLEFLIYFQGNSAPDKSGLPSDRFSAERTGGSVSTLTIQRTQQEDSAVYLCASSLVGGWNTGELFFGEGSRLTVL.

Many counts were recorded for this clonotype. The chain links TRBV5-4 to TRBJ2-5; 8 bases fit TRBD1. CDR1 and CDR2 from the germline V gene are SGHNT and YYREEE (reference sequence). This CDR3 region has 14 residues. V dropped 1 base and J dropped 5; count of bases not matched to a gene: 4. The CDR3 DNA reads TGTGCCAGCAGCTTGTACAGGGGGGCGGAGACCCAGTACTTC. This sequence encodes CASSLYRGAETQYF.

This clonotype was counted ten times or more. CDR3 sequence reads: CAWSEGGFYGYTF. CDR3 nucleotides: TGTGCCTGGAGTGAGGGCGGATTCTATGGCTACACCTTC. The V and J genes are TRBV30 and TRBJ1-2, with unresolved D. This CDR3 comprises 13 residues. The V end was cut by 1 base, the J end by 4 bases, with 10 bases between. Germline-derived CDR1 and CDR2 are GTSNPN and SVGIG (reference sequence).

Ten or more counts support this clonotype. The chain joins TRBV15 to TRBJ2-3, with 7 bases fitting TRBD1. J gave up 2 bases and V 1 base, and 6 bases lay outside the gene matches. CDR1 and CDR2 from the germline V gene are LNHNV and YYDKDF (reference sequence). The CDR3 contains 16 residues. As DNA, the CDR3 is TGTGCCACCAGCAGAGGAGGGGGCGAAAACACAGATACGCAGTATTTT. This codes for CATSRGGGENTDTQYF.

This clonotype was counted many times. The chain links TRBV7-2 to TRBJ1-4; D ambiguous. The ends were cut back, 5 bases at V and 8 bases at J, with 15 bases in the middle. Germline loops: CDR1 SGHTA, CDR2 FQGNSA. CDR3 length: 14 residues. This CDR3 reads CASSAPRDGEKLFF. The CDR3 DNA is TGTGCCAGCAGCGCTCCTCGGGATGGGGAAAAACTGTTTTTT.

Many counts were recorded for this clonotype. The chain carries TRBV6-2 or TRBV6-3 and TRBJ2-7; TRBD2 agrees at 8 bases. The germline gives CDR1 MNHEY, CDR2 SVGEGT. The CDR3 is 15 amino acids. Trimming cost V 2 bases and J 2 bases; bases outside gene matches: 5. CDR3 protein: CASSYDAGGAYEQYF. CDR3 in DNA: TGTGCCAGCAGTTACGATGCGGGGGGTGCCTACGAGCAGTACTTC.

Many counts were recorded for this clonotype. V gene TRBV20-1 combines with J gene TRBJ1-5; D remains unclear. The CDR3 is 15 residues long. Germline V gene data show CDR1 as DFQATT and CDR2 as SNEGSKA (reference sequence). V lost 0 bases and J lost 7, with 16 bases in between. Here the CDR3 DNA reads TGCAGTGCTAGAGAAACGGGAAGGTTGGGGCAGCCCCAGCATTTT. It encodes CSARETGRLGQPQHF.